One and the same sample provided the 20 T cell receptor beta chains below, sequenced in a study of radiotherapy plus CTLA-4 blockade in lung cancer. Sequenced by immunoSEQ multiplex PCR; TCRdb stores in-frame clones only, minus some. The data hold approximately 44,000 clones, with 70% to 80% observed a single time. This specimen was peripheral blood, taken from a patient treated with radiotherapy plus ipilimumab. The receptor source for this set is a human donor with non-small cell lung cancer who had stable disease on radiotherapy plus ipilimumab.

This clone was seen only a few times. The V gene is TRBV19, the J gene TRBJ1-2; 8 bases map to TRBD1. Germline V gene sequence: CDR1 LNHDA, CDR2 SQIVND (reference sequence). CDR3 length: 13 residues. V lost 6 bases, J lost 0 bases, and 0 bases stayed unmatched. The CDR3, as DNA: TGTGCCAGTAGGGACAGGGCTAACTATGGCTACACCTTC. As protein: CASRDRANYGYTF.

This clone was counted only a few times. This chain links TRBV27 with TRBJ2-1; D gene ambiguous. Germline CDR1 reads MNHEY; CDR2 reads SMNVEV (reference sequence). The CDR3 covers 16 residues. The V end lost 3 bases, the J end lost 0 bases, and 12 bases lay between the germline ends. CDR3: CASSLGRMSSYNEQFF. The CDR3 nucleotides are TGTGCCAGCAGTTTGGGCAGGATGAGCTCCTACAATGAGCAGTTCTTC.

The gene calls are TRBV6-5 and TRBJ1-2; 10 nucleotides line up with TRBD1. V shed 6 bases, J shed 8 bases, and the junction held 6 bases outside the gene matches. Germline V gene data show CDR1 as MNHEY and CDR2 as SVGAGI. This CDR3 is 13 amino acids long. In nucleotides, the CDR3 is TGTGCCAGCAGCCCGACAGGGGGCAGAGGCTACACCTTC. Its translation: CASSPTGGRGYTF.

V is TRBV30 and J is TRBJ2-7; the D is unclear. The V and J ends lost 5 bases and 4 bases respectively, with 15 bases between them. CDR1 and CDR2 from the germline V gene are GTSNPN and SVGIG (reference sequence). This CDR3 has 13 residues. CDR3 residues: CAWGVLLGYEQYF. Written as DNA, the CDR3 is TGTGCCTGGGGAGTCCTATTGGGGTACGAGCAGTACTTC.

The gene calls are TRBV10-1 and TRBJ2-1; weak D call: TRBD2 (6 bases). Trimming removed 5 bases from V and 7 bases from J, with 9 bases in between. Germline V CDR1 and CDR2: WNHNN, SYGVQD (reference sequence). The CDR3 length is 12 residues. In DNA, the CDR3 is TGCGCCAGCAGTTACGGAGGGAATGAGCAGTTCTTC. Its protein is CASSYGGNEQFF.

The chain links TRBV10-3 to TRBJ2-7; 8 nucleotides match TRBD1. Losses at the gene ends were 6 bases for V and 3 bases for J; bases not matched to a gene: 7. This CDR3 region has 14 residues. The germline gives CDR1 ENHRY, CDR2 SYGVKD. The chain's CDR3 is CAIRPGQGDYEQYF. As DNA, the CDR3 is TGTGCCATCAGACCAGGACAGGGTGACTACGAGCAGTACTTC.

The chain uses TRBV19 and TRBJ2-6; TRBD2 aligns across 8 bases. Germline V gives CDR1 LNHDA, CDR2 SQIVND (reference sequence). The CDR3 runs to 17 residues. The ends lost 5 bases at V and 2 bases at J; junction bases unmatched: 8. Here the CDR3 reads CASSPRAGEAGANVLTF. Here the CDR3 DNA reads TGTGCCAGTAGTCCACGAGCGGGGGAAGCTGGGGCCAACGTCCTGACTTTC. The whole variable domain, filled in from reference TRBV19 and TRBJ2-6, reads DGGITQSPKYLFRKEGQNVTLSCEQNLNHDAMYWYRQDPGQGLRLIYYSQIVNDFQKGDIAEGYSVSREKKESFPLTVTSAQKNPTAFYLCASSPRAGEAGANVLTFGAGSRLTVL.

V usage is TRBV7-9 and J usage is TRBJ1-1; D call uncertain. Trimming took 5 bases from V and 5 from J, leaving 12 bases between them. The CDR3 contains 13 residues. CDR1 is SEHNR and CDR2 is FQNEAQ in the germline V gene (reference sequence). The CDR3 nucleotides read TGTGCCAGCAGCCGAGAGGTTCAGACTGAAGCTTTCTTT. Protein: CASSREVQTEAFF. Filled out from reference TRBV7-9 and TRBJ1-1, the complete variable domain reads DTGVSQNPRHKITKRGQNVTFRCDPISEHNRLYWYRQTLGQGPEFLTYFQNEAQLEKSRLLSDRFSAERPKGSFSTLEIQRTEQGDSAMYLCASSREVQTEAFFGQGTRLTVV.

The genes are TRBV19 and TRBJ1-2; D is ambiguous. The CDR3 contains 13 residues. CDR1 is LNHDA and CDR2 is SQIVND in the germline V gene (reference sequence). Deletions cut 5 bases from V and 5 bases from J, with 12 bases between. CDR3 sequence (DNA): TGTGCCAGTAGTCCCTCGGGTGTATATGGCTACACCTTC. Its translation is CASSPSGVYGYTF. Based on the CDR3 plus reference TRBV19 and TRBJ1-2, the full variable domain is DGGITQSPKYLFRKEGQNVTLSCEQNLNHDAMYWYRQDPGQGLRLIYYSQIVNDFQKGDIAEGYSVSREKKESFPLTVTSAQKNPTAFYLCASSPSGVYGYTFGSGTRLTVV.

The chain combines TRBV7-3 with TRBJ2-2; TRBD1 matches at 12 bases. From germline, CDR1 is SGHTA and CDR2 FQGTGA. This CDR3 has 15 residues. The ends lost 4 bases at V and 7 bases at J; junction bases unmatched: 4. The CDR3: CASSYGTGGIGELFF. The CDR3 region has the DNA TGTGCCAGCAGCTATGGGACAGGGGGCATCGGGGAGCTGTTTTTT.

The rearrangement links TRBV18 to TRBJ1-4; no clear D. The CDR3 totals 13 residues. Deletions cut 4 bases from V and 6 bases from J, with 9 bases between. Per the germline V gene, CDR1 is KGHSH and CDR2 is LQKENI. The CDR3 DNA reads as TGTGCCAGCTCACGAGCCCCGGATGAAAAACTGTTTTTT. Encoded protein: CASSRAPDEKLFF.

This rearrangement joins TRBV4-3 to TRBJ1-2, with a weak D call TRBD1 (5 bases). The V end lost 0 bases, the J end lost 8 bases, and 13 bases lay between the germline ends. This CDR3 has 14 residues. The V gene's germline CDR1 is LGHNA and CDR2 YSLEER. CDR3 coding DNA: TGCGCCAGCAGCCAAGAAAGGGGCCGGGGGGGCTACACCTTC. Translation gives CASSQERGRGGYTF.

The chain has TRBV7-6 and TRBJ2-3, with TRBD2 matching 11 bases. CDR3 length: 20 residues. CDR1 and CDR2 from the germline V gene are SGHVS and FNYEAQ. J gave up 0 bases and V 1 base, and 12 bases lay outside the gene matches. This CDR3 is CASSLGVSGGAGASTDTQYF. For the CDR3, the DNA is TGTGCCAGCAGCTTAGGTGTTAGCGGGGGGGCTGGGGCGAGCACAGATACGCAGTATTTT.

J is TRBJ1-2 and V is TRBV2; D possibly corresponds to TRBD1 (6 bases). This CDR3 contains 14 residues. Trimming stripped 6 bases from V and 2 bases from J, with 13 bases between. Germline V gene sequence: CDR1 SNHLY, CDR2 FYNNEI. CDR3 sequence (DNA): TGTGCCAGCAGGCGGGACACTACAAACTATGGCTACACCTTC. Amino acids: CASRRDTTNYGYTF.

The chain is built from TRBV9 and TRBJ2-3; 11 positions match TRBD1. This CDR3 is built from 16 residues. The trim removed 3 bases at V and 1 base at J, leaving 4 bases unmatched. Germline V gene lookup returns CDR1 SGDLS and CDR2 YYNGEE. The CDR3 loop is CASSADRGLRTDTQYF. DNA for the CDR3: TGTGCCAGCAGCGCGGACAGGGGGCTTCGCACAGATACGCAGTATTTT.

This chain connects TRBV27 to TRBJ2-1, with TRBD2 identical over 8 bases. Losses at the gene ends were 6 bases for V and 0 bases for J; bases not matched to a gene: 4. The CDR3 totals 15 residues. From germline, CDR1 is MNHEY and CDR2 SMNVEV (reference sequence). CDR3 DNA sequence: TGTGCCAGCAGGATGCGGGGGGCCTCCTACAATGAGCAGTTCTTC. As protein: CASRMRGASYNEQFF.

This clone was counted at least ten times. The chain carries TRBV28 and TRBJ1-3, with D perhaps TRBD1 (6 bases). V was clipped by 6 bases and J by 10 bases, with 10 bases between them. From germline, CDR1 is MDHEN and CDR2 SYDVKM. The CDR3 consists of 11 residues. The CDR3 DNA reads TGTGCCAGCAGCCCCAGGGGTACCATATATTTT. It encodes CASSPRGTIYF.

The chain has TRBV9 and TRBJ1-2, with 7 bases that match TRBD1. CDR1 and CDR2 from the germline V gene are SGDLS and YYNGEE. This CDR3 has 15 residues. The ends lost 0 bases at V and 2 bases at J; junction bases unmatched: 4. The CDR3 coding sequence is TGTGCCAGCAGCGTAGGACAGGGCCTAAACTATGGCTACACCTTC. Translated: CASSVGQGLNYGYTF. The full variable domain, completed using reference TRBV9 and TRBJ1-2, is DSGVTQTPKHLITATGQRVTLRCSPRSGDLSVYWYQQSLDQGLQFLIQYYNGEERAKGNILERFSAQQFPDLHSELNLSSLELGDSALYFCASSVGQGLNYGYTFGSGTRLTVV.

The chain carries TRBV6-6 and TRBJ1-4; possible D gene TRBD1, 6 bases. Deletions cut 7 bases from V and 8 bases from J, with 14 bases between. CDR3 length equals 13 residues. CDR1 is MNHNY and CDR2 is SVGAGI in the germline V gene (reference sequence). The CDR3 DNA reads as TGTGCCAGCACCCGGACAGTACGGGAAAAACTGTTTTTT. As protein: CASTRTVREKLFF.

The gene calls are TRBV7-6 and TRBJ1-6, with 7 bases lining up with TRBD1. Germline trimming cut 5 bases from V and 7 bases from J; bases unmatched to any gene: 8. The germline V gene encodes CDR1 SGHVS and CDR2 FNYEAQ. The CDR3 is 15 amino acids. CDR3 in amino acids: CASSPAGGPNSPLHF. As DNA, the CDR3 is TGTGCCAGCAGCCCCGCAGGGGGACCGAATTCACCCCTCCACTTT.